The sequence of this T cell receptor beta chain was determined in a study of cytomegalovirus exposure and HLA in healthy donors. Study results and limitations: Cytomegalovirus-associated TCR beta chains were listed, numbering roughly 150.

Generated by immunoSEQ multiplex PCR, the TCRdb table keeps only in-frame clones and is missing some. Of 65,000 to 75,000 clones listed, 94% were seen once; the top ten hold roughly 1.5%. This clone was counted once. Its antigen is currently unknown. Germline CDR1 and CDR2: GTSNPN and SVGIG (reference sequence). Trimming at V came to 4 bases and at J to 0 bases, leaving 2 bases not matched to a gene. The CDR3 is made up of 14 amino acids. This chain uses TRBV30 with TRBJ1-2; 10 bases are a match to TRBD1. The sample taken for sequencing was PBMCs. The receptor's source is a young man in good health and CMV-seropositive. CDR3 region: CAWTGTGANYGYTF. The CDR3 nucleotides read TGTGCCTGGACGGGGACAGGGGCTAACTATGGCTACACCTTC.